This TCR beta chain appears in the sequencing data of a study of identical twins. Broader study findings: With monozygotic twins, out-of-frame TCR alpha sharing exceeded what models estimated. Cross-sectional statistical analysis was relied on for the conclusions, without the same donors being followed. Memory repertoires showed no such pattern, whereas abundant cord blood beta clonotypes carried fewer insertions.

As for this clonotype: Its specificity is not known.

The V gene lost 4 bases and the J gene lost 8 bases, with 11 bases spanning the gap. Germline loops: CDR1 SGDLS, CDR2 YYNGEE. The length of the CDR3 is 12 residues. A universal primer site came from template switching; cDNA carried unique molecular identifiers. One entry per CDR3 protein, called by TCRdb with MiXCR from the 5' RACE reads. The table includes about 700,000 distinct CDR3 sequences, around 8.6% detected once. The data also belong to a second study, concerning yellow fever vaccine responses in identical twins.

This chain joins TRBV9 and TRBJ2-3, with no clear D. Sequences were obtained from PBMCs. The source is a young woman in good health. For the CDR3, the DNA is TGTGCCAGCAGCTCCTCGGCGGTTACGCAGTATTTT. Translated: CASSSSAVTQYF.